Given below is one T cell receptor beta chain in context. As yet, its antigen is unknown. Trimming stripped 4 bases from V and 6 bases from J, with 12 bases between. Per the germline V gene, CDR1 is LNHDA and CDR2 is SQIVND (reference sequence). The CDR3 has 14 residues. Second-dose groups at about 4 or about 12 weeks were pooled. This sample was taken from a study of T cell responses to AZD1222 COVID-19 vaccine. Libraries were prepared by immunoSEQ multiplex PCR; TCRdb keeps only in-frame clonotypes and omits some of them. Among about 99,000 clones, roughly nine tenths were seen once, and the ten largest hold about 8.1%. Study results and caveats: Dominant CD4 TCR responses targeted spike regions 160-218 and 743-854. Close to half of all spike-specific TCRs reportedly target regions of the variants that are unmutated.

This rearrangement joins TRBV19 to TRBJ2-2, with D perhaps matching TRBD1 (6 bases). Source: peripheral blood, taken 28 days after the second AZD1222 dose. This clonotype was obtained from an adult who received the AZD1222 COVID-19 vaccine. The CDR3 DNA is TGTGCCAGTAGTAACCCAAACAGGGCCGGGGAGCTGTTTTTT. This codes for CASSNPNRAGELFF.